This entry lists 21 T cell receptor beta chains sequenced from one sample in a study of metastatic and nonmetastatic thyroid tumors. TCRdb reprocessed the PCR reads using MiXCR. The sample comprises around 17,000 clones, 25% of which are singletons, and roughly 15% rests with the top ten. Thyroid surgery had not been preceded by any treatment in any patient. Material for sequencing was adjacent normal tissue. The source is a female donor with papillary thyroid cancer or a benign thyroid nodule (not recorded which). Some clones in this sample may be carry-over from other donors' samples.

CDR3 sequence (DNA): TGTGCCAGCGGACGGGGTTGGGGTGGAGTCAAAAACATTCAGTACTTC. Its protein is CASGRGWGGVKNIQYF. This sequence joins TRBV2 and TRBJ2-4; a possible D gene is TRBD2 (5 bases). The CDR3 is made up of 16 amino acids. V shed 8 bases and J shed 3 bases, with 20 bases lying between them. Germline loops: CDR1 SNHLY, CDR2 FYNNEI.

The chain recombines TRBV7-6 with TRBJ2-7, with D possibly being TRBD1 (6 bases). Trimming pared 1 base from V and 8 bases from J, leaving 18 bases between. The CDR3 spans 15 residues. CDR1 SGHVS and CDR2 FNYEAQ come from the germline V gene. CDR3 DNA: TGTGCCAGCAGCTTAGGCCAGGGGCGCCTCGCCAAGCAGTACTTC. Its protein is CASSLGQGRLAKQYF.

The chain links TRBV6-5 to TRBJ2-1, with 7 positions matching TRBD2. Germline assignment: CDR1 MNHEY and CDR2 SVGAGI. Trimming cost V 2 bases and J 3 bases; bases outside gene matches: 7. The CDR3 spans 16 residues. CDR3 DNA: TGTGCCAGCAGTTACGGGCGGTCTAGCGGCTACAATGAGCAGTTCTTC. This translates into CASSYGRSSGYNEQFF.

This clone qualifies as medium-sized (0.01 to 0.1%). The chain uses TRBV15 and TRBJ2-1, with 13 bases that match TRBD2. After removal of 5 bases from V and 7 bases from J, the junction contained 8 bases not matched to a gene. The V gene's germline CDR1 is LNHNV and CDR2 YYDKDF (reference sequence). CDR3 length equals 16 residues. CDR3 DNA sequence: TGTGCCACCAGCGGTACTAGCGGGAGGGCCTTGAATGAGCAGTTCTTC. Translated: CATSGTSGRALNEQFF.

The V and J genes are TRBV27 and TRBJ1-4, with TRBD1 as a possible D gene (5 bases). This CDR3 region has 18 residues. Germline CDR1 reads MNHEY; CDR2 reads SMNVEV (reference sequence). V lost 2 bases and J lost 1, with 17 bases in between. The CDR3 loop reads CASSLTGRAAETNEKLFF. In DNA, the CDR3 is TGTGCCAGCAGTTTAACGGGCAGGGCGGCGGAAACTAATGAAAAACTGTTTTTT.

V and J are TRBV13 and TRBJ2-7, with 14 bases identical to TRBD2. The trim removed 5 bases at V and 3 bases at J, leaving 6 bases unmatched. The CDR3 is 16 amino acids. CDR1 is PRHDT, CDR2 FYEKMQ, per germline (reference sequence). The CDR3 coding sequence is TGTGCCAGCAGCCCCGAAGGGACTAGCGGGAGCTACGAGCAGTACTTC. Protein: CASSPEGTSGSYEQYF.

This clone was picked up many times. The chain uses TRBV15 and TRBJ2-7; TRBD2 matches 8 bases. V lost 5 bases and J lost 0; bases outside the gene matches: 6. CDR1 and CDR2 (germline): LNHNV, YYDKDF (reference sequence). This CDR3 is built from 15 residues. The CDR3 reads CATSRRGGASYEQYF. The CDR3 DNA reads as TGTGCCACCAGCCGTCGGGGGGGGGCCTCCTACGAGCAGTACTTC.

This clone was observed a few times. The rearrangement uses TRBV28 and TRBJ2-3; maybe TRBD1 (5 bases). Germline V gene lookup returns CDR1 MDHEN and CDR2 SYDVKM. The CDR3 spans 15 residues. V was pared by 4 bases and J by 2 bases, with 13 bases between. DNA of the CDR3: TGTGCCAGCAGTTGGGGAAGGACAAACACAGATACGCAGTATTTT. Its translation: CASSWGRTNTDTQYF.

This rearrangement joins TRBV27 to TRBJ1-2; D gene uncertain. Germline CDR1 MNHEY, CDR2 SMNVEV (reference sequence). Trimming left V 2 bases short and J 1 base short, with 8 bases between. CDR3 size: 14 residues. The CDR3 loop reads CASSLKGGNYGYTF. CDR3 in DNA: TGTGCCAGCAGTTTAAAGGGCGGTAACTATGGCTACACCTTC.

This clone was detected only a few times. The gene calls are TRBV24-1 and TRBJ2-3, with D possibly matching TRBD1 (5 bases). V was cut by 4 bases and J by 10 bases, with 17 bases left in between. CDR3 length: 14 residues. Germline lookup yields CDR1 KGHDR and CDR2 SFDVKD. CDR3 in amino acids: CATSEGRASKPQYF. The CDR3 DNA follows: TGTGCCACCAGTGAGGGCAGGGCATCGAAGCCGCAGTATTTT.

This clone was recorded many times. Other nucleotide sequences from this sample produce the same CDR3. The chain uses TRBV6-1 and TRBJ2-3, with TRBD1 identical over 7 bases. J was trimmed by 5 bases and V by 5 bases; bases with no gene match: 7. The CDR3 is 14 amino acids. Germline values: CDR1 MNHNS, CDR2 SASEGT. This CDR3 is CASSLGGAKDTQYF. Here the CDR3 DNA reads TGTGCCAGCAGTCTAGGGGGCGCGAAAGATACGCAGTATTTT.

This clone was counted a few times. The rearrangement uses TRBV6-5 and TRBJ2-7, with 11 positions matching TRBD1. Germline V CDR1 and CDR2: MNHEY, SVGAGI. The ends lost 1 base at V and 1 base at J; junction bases unmatched: 9. The CDR3 covers 18 residues. This CDR3 reads CASSYYRDRGTSSYEQYF. CDR3 DNA sequence: TGTGCCAGCAGTTACTACCGGGACAGGGGGACTAGTTCCTACGAGCAGTACTTC.

A few counts support this clone. The V call is TRBV27, the J call TRBJ2-5, with 7 bases fitting TRBD2. V lost 3 bases and J lost 5; bases outside the gene matches: 6. CDR1 MNHEY and CDR2 SMNVEV come from the germline V gene (reference sequence). This CDR3 has 14 residues. The CDR3 DNA reads as TGTGCCAGCAGTTTCAACGGGAGGAGGGAGACCCAGTACTTC. Translated: CASSFNGRRETQYF.

This chain joins TRBV5-4 and TRBJ1-1; D possibly corresponds to TRBD1 (5 bases). CDR1 and CDR2 from the germline V gene are SGHNT and YYREEE (reference sequence). The germline V and J ends were trimmed by 0 bases and 7 bases, with 10 bases remaining between them. The CDR3 runs 13 residues. Written as DNA, the CDR3 is TGTGCCAGCAGCTTGGAACTAGACAGTGAAGCTTTCTTT. Its protein product is CASSLELDSEAFF.

This chain connects TRBV2 to TRBJ2-1, with D perhaps TRBD2 (5 bases). Trimming took 7 bases from V and 6 from J, leaving 16 bases between them. This CDR3 is 14 amino acids long. CDR1 SNHLY and CDR2 FYNNEI come from the germline V gene. DNA of the CDR3: TGTGCCAGCACCCTTTCGGCAGGACTCAATGAGCAGTTCTTC. Translated: CASTLSAGLNEQFF.

A word on this clone: The same CDR3 arises from other DNA sequences in this sample as well. The chain recombines TRBV12-5 with TRBJ2-5; perhaps TRBD2 as D (6 bases). V lost 1 base, J lost 5 bases, and 11 bases lay in between. The CDR3 is 14 residues long. CDR1 and CDR2 from the germline V gene are LGHNT and FRNRAP. The CDR3 DNA reads as TGTGCTAGTGGTTTGGGCGGGACTCTGGAGACCCAGTACTTC. The encoded protein is CASGLGGTLETQYF.

In this sample, this clone turned up many times. The chain couples TRBV27 to TRBJ2-7, with TRBD1 identical over 12 bases. The V segment lost 3 bases and the J segment 2 bases; nucleotides outside the gene matches: 8. CDR3 length equals 17 residues. CDR1 and CDR2 from the germline V gene are MNHEY and SMNVEV (reference sequence). In nucleotides, the CDR3 is TGTGCCAGCAGTTTTTCAGGGACAGGGGGCACCCCCTACGAGCAGTACTTC. Encoded protein: CASSFSGTGGTPYEQYF.

In its sample, this clone was seen a few times. The rearrangement uses TRBV19 and TRBJ1-1; unclear D gene. This CDR3 contains 13 residues. Germline V CDR1 and CDR2: LNHDA, SQIVND (reference sequence). V was trimmed by 5 bases and J by 4 bases, leaving 11 bases between them. CDR3 bases: TGTGCCAGTAGTGATCGGACGGGCACTGAAGCTTTCTTT. This translates into CASSDRTGTEAFF.

This sequence joins TRBV5-6 and TRBJ1-2; TRBD1 matches 9 bases. Germline V gene sequence: CDR1 SGHDT, CDR2 YYEEEE. This CDR3 spans 16 amino acids. Trimming cost V 4 bases and J 1 base; bases outside gene matches: 8. For the CDR3, the DNA is TGTGCCAGCAGCACGGGACAGGGCGGGCGTAACTATGGCTACACCTTC. Translated, it gives CASSTGQGGRNYGYTF.

This chain links TRBV20-1 with TRBJ2-3; 7 nucleotides align to TRBD1. Per germline, CDR1 DFQATT and CDR2 SNEGSKA (reference sequence). V was pared by 4 bases and J by 2 bases, with 9 bases of the junction left unmatched. This CDR3 contains 15 residues. The CDR3 is CSATPGQQSTDTQYF. The DNA for the CDR3 is TGCAGTGCTACACCGGGACAGCAATCCACAGATACGCAGTATTTT.

Sample share makes this clone medium-sized. J is TRBJ1-1 and V is TRBV29-1; tentatively, D is TRBD1 (6 bases). CDR1 and CDR2 from the germline V gene are SQVTM and ANQGSEA. The CDR3 covers 13 residues. Deletions cut 4 bases from V and 6 bases from J, with 15 bases between. The CDR3 nucleotides read TGCAGCGTTGGAGAACAGGGCCTCCCTGAAGCTTTCTTT. It yields the protein CSVGEQGLPEAFF.